This T cell receptor beta chain was observed in a study of shared clonotypes between healthy human individuals. The overall study: Donor ages ranged 18 to 49 years: two women, a few men.

Libraries were prepared by immunoSEQ multiplex PCR; TCRdb keeps only in-frame clonotypes and omits some of them. The sample consists of under 1 million clones, 96% of them appearing once. The naive CD8 subset, CD45RO-negative cells positively selected for CCR7, excluded terminally differentiated effector memory CD45RA+ cells. This CDR3 has 17 amino acids. Germline V gene sequence: CDR1 SEHNR, CDR2 FQNEAQ (reference sequence). V was shortened by 5 bases and J by 0 bases, with 18 bases between the two germline ends. The receptor was isolated from a man aged 25 to 45 in good health. The sequencing sample was made of naive CD8+ T cells sorted from blood. V usage is TRBV7-9 and J usage is TRBJ2-3; no firm D call. The CDR3 protein is CASSEHATQTSTDTQYF. The CDR3 DNA reads as TGTGCCAGCAGCGAACACGCCACTCAAACTAGCACAGATACGCAGTATTTT.